Listed below are T cell receptor beta chains from one sample, sequenced in a study of blood T cells in healthy people across ages. TCRdb reprocessed the 5' RACE reads via MiXCR and lists one record per CDR3 protein. The profile shows over 700,000 distinct CDR3 sequences, more than 20% of them singletons. Another study also made use of these data, one on T cells of mothers and their children.

The sample consisted of blood. These receptors were collected from a boy between 5 and 17 years old in good health. Both conserved end residues are trimmed from each CDR3.

v_gene	j_gene	CDR3aa
TRBV2	TRBJ2-7	ASKGASYEQY
TRBV12-3/TRBV12-4	TRBJ2-5	ASSPGGGTYETQY
TRBV11-2	TRBJ2-3	ASSLDGVITDTQY
TRBV19	TRBJ2-3	ASRQLAGVADTQY
TRBV24-1	TRBJ1-1	ATSDAGGAGTEAF
TRBV20-1	TRBJ1-2	SALLGGGYGYT
TRBV4-1	TRBJ2-4	ASSPFGQEAKNIQY
TRBV4-3	TRBJ2-3	ASSQDTRRTQY
TRBV28	TRBJ2-7	ASSQTGTYEQY
TRBV7-3	TRBJ2-3	ASSRVGGADTQY
TRBV20-1	TRBJ1-1	SARSVNTEAF
TRBV6-1	TRBJ1-2	ASSNSYGYT
TRBV2	TRBJ1-4	ASSEPRGSVTSEKLF
TRBV9	TRBJ2-1	ASSPASGSDDEQF
TRBV7-2	TRBJ1-2	ASSLVETGPNYGYT
TRBV4-3	TRBJ2-1	ASSQDFYNEQF
TRBV3-1	TRBJ2-5	ASSRGTGVQETQY
TRBV6-5	TRBJ2-2	ASSYGETGELF
TRBV10-3	TRBJ1-2	AISESASYGYT
TRBV9	TRBJ2-2	ASSVYQGGTGELF
TRBV4-1	TRBJ2-1	ASSRGFGPPLSDNEQF
TRBV12-3/TRBV12-4	TRBJ2-7	ASSLNRATSYEQY
TRBV5-1	TRBJ2-6	ASSLGWDSGANVLT
TRBV11-2	TRBJ2-1	ASSHWRDSYNEQF
TRBV4-2	TRBJ2-7	ASSPYGTSATYEQY
TRBV6-6	TRBJ1-4	ASFGGAWEKLF
TRBV5-1	TRBJ2-1	ASSSGPSGNEQF
TRBV6-5	TRBJ2-2	ASSYGGAAGELF
TRBV7-9	.	ASSGRGVGEQF
TRBV5-5	TRBJ2-7	ASSLEAFGDRGYEQY
TRBV12-3/TRBV12-4	TRBJ2-5	AGSLTSGPWGTQY
TRBV7-9	TRBJ2-5	ASSRGDSQETQY
TRBV5-1	TRBJ2-3	ASSLWGTDTQY
TRBV29-1	TRBJ2-3	SVESTGVEDTQY
TRBV29-1	.	SIGQGANEQY
TRBV7-2	TRBJ2-5	ASSQRRAELETQY
TRBV5-1	TRBJ2-1	ASSSRTSNEQF
TRBV4-3	TRBJ1-1	ASSQDEGGSTGAF
TRBV4-1	TRBJ2-5	ASSQEMGEELETQY
TRBV3-1	.	ASSLFRGPAYEQY
TRBV11-2	TRBJ1-1	ASSLDQGTAITEAF
TRBV28	TRBJ1-5	ASSFRSNTPQH
TRBV7-2	.	ASSWGTSGYEQY
TRBV29-1	TRBJ2-2	SVVGTGGTGELF
TRBV5-1	TRBJ2-6	ASSSTGGGSGANVLT
TRBV28	TRBJ2-4	ASSQAGLGKGTSGSDIQY
TRBV5-1	TRBJ2-7	ASSGGQGLYEQY
TRBV5-5	TRBJ2-3	ASSSDTDTQY